The clone carrying this T cell receptor beta chain is a singleton in its sample. V lost 1 base, J lost 4 bases, and 14 bases lay in between. The CDR3 is made up of 16 amino acids. Germline CDR1 and CDR2: SGHTA and FQGTGA. The data were taken from a study of blood T cell repertoires in COVID-19. Assay used: immunoSEQ multiplex PCR; TCRdb lists only in-frame clones, some missing. In the table there are about 250,000 clones, 86% of which are singletons. Sequences were obtained from peripheral blood. The chain carries TRBV7-3 and TRBJ2-1, with TRBD1 as a possible D gene (5 bases). This sequence originates from a woman of 80 years or more with COVID-19, enrolled during active disease. The CDR3 DNA reads TGTGCCAGCAGCTTAATAGGCAGGGATTATTACAATGAGCAGTTCTTC. It encodes CASSLIGRDYYNEQFF.